The 5 T cell receptor beta chains reported below all come from one sample, sequenced in a study of shared clonotypes between healthy human individuals (dated by TCRdb to about 2020). Library creation used the immunoSEQ multiplex PCR assay. The source is immuneACCESS, and TCRdb retained only in-frame sequences with V and J called. Part of the clones is not carried over; for the studies checked, unresolved V genes explain less than half of this, and the remainder is unexplained. The sample table holds hundreds of thousands of clones, of which about three quarters were seen once. Less than 2% of the sample is held by the ten biggest clonotypes. The sequenced material came from memory CD4+ T cells sorted from blood. This specimen's cell subset or site label, per the study, means: CD45RA-negative fraction. Receptors were obtained from a woman aged 30 to 39 in good health.

In this sample, this clone turned up a few times. The gene calls are TRBV18 and TRBJ1-4; 10 bases are shared with TRBD1. The CDR3 totals 14 residues. Germline CDR1 is KGHSH and CDR2 is LQKENI. J gave up 8 bases and V 2 bases, and 2 bases lay outside the gene matches. The CDR3 nucleotides are TGTGCCAGCTCACCAGGGACAGGGGCCGAAAAACTGTTTTTT. Translating gives CASSPGTGAEKLFF.

The chain recombines TRBV6-5 with TRBJ2-5; a possible D gene is TRBD2 (6 bases). CDR3 length: 15 residues. Germline lookup yields CDR1 MNHEY and CDR2 SVGAGI. Trimming left V 6 bases short and J 3 bases short, with 17 bases between. CDR3 DNA sequence: TGTGCCAGCAGAACCCGGAGGGGCGGAGAAGAGACCCAGTACTTC. Protein product: CASRTRRGGEETQYF.

This clone appeared many times. The chain links TRBV5-8 to TRBJ2-6; tentatively, D is TRBD1 (6 bases). V lost 3 bases to trimming and J lost 2 bases, with 18 bases between them. The germline V gene encodes CDR1 SGHTS and CDR2 YDEGEE. The CDR3 extends over 18 amino acids. DNA of the CDR3: TGTGCCAGCAGCTCCGGGACAAGGACAGTCCCTGGGGCCAACGTCCTGACTTTC. This encodes CASSSGTRTVPGANVLTF. Together with reference TRBV5-8 and TRBJ2-6, the CDR3 gives the full variable domain: EAGVTQSPTHLIKTRGQQATLRCSPISGHTSVYWYQQALGLGLQFLLWYDEGEERNRGNFPPRFSGRQFPNYSSELNVNALELEDSALYLCASSSGTRTVPGANVLTFGAGSRLTVL.

The chain recombines TRBV6-1 with TRBJ2-7; 10 bases agree with TRBD2. Trimming removed 10 bases from V and 3 bases from J; junction bases left unmatched: 12. From germline, CDR1 is MNHNS and CDR2 SASEGT. This CDR3 has 15 amino acids. The CDR3 DNA follows: TGTGCCACTCGATCCAAAGCGGGAGGGAGCTACGAGCAGTACTTC. This codes for CATRSKAGGSYEQYF.

The chain has TRBV5-1 and TRBJ2-1, with 9 bases matching TRBD1. CDR1 and CDR2 from the germline V gene are SGHRS and YFSETQ. This CDR3 has 16 residues. J gave up 6 bases and V 4 bases, and 11 bases lay outside the gene matches. CDR3 amino acids: CASSEGQGLVGNEQFF. The CDR3 region has the DNA TGCGCCAGCAGCGAAGGACAGGGGCTAGTGGGCAATGAGCAGTTCTTC.